These 21 T cell receptor beta chains share one sample of origin, sequenced in a study of blood T cell repertoires in COVID-19. Only in-frame clones appear in the TCRdb table, and some are missing; sequencing was by immunoSEQ multiplex PCR. Of about 150,000 clones listed, roughly 72% are singletons. Input material: peripheral blood. Receptors originate from a woman older than 75 with acute or convalescent COVID-19.

This rearrangement joins TRBV4-3 to TRBJ1-1; D gene ambiguous. Trimming removed 1 base at V and 6 bases at J, with 21 bases between. Germline CDR1 and CDR2: LGHNA and YSLEER. This CDR3 comprises 17 residues. CDR3 sequence: CASSQVHGAKERAEAFF. CDR3 nucleotides: TGCGCCAGCAGCCAAGTCCACGGCGCCAAAGAGAGGGCTGAAGCTTTCTTT.

The chain joins TRBV19 to TRBJ1-2, with 9 positions matching TRBD1. Germline V gives CDR1 LNHDA, CDR2 SQIVND (reference sequence). Trimming took 8 bases from V and 5 from J; bases not matched to a gene: 9. The CDR3 loop spans 14 amino acids. For the CDR3, the DNA is TGTGCCAGTCACCCCGGGACAGGGAGGTATGGCTACACCTTC. This translates into CASHPGTGRYGYTF.

This CDR3 reads CASSLHLGQTEAFF. CDR3 bases: TGTGCCAGCAGCTTACACCTTGGGCAAACTGAAGCTTTCTTT. V usage is TRBV11-2 and J usage is TRBJ1-1; D is unresolved. Trimming took 2 bases from V and 5 from J, leaving 12 bases between them. This CDR3 contains 14 residues. Per germline, CDR1 SGHAT and CDR2 FQNNGV.

This clone was counted a few times. A junction end diverges from the germline sequence, so it may reflect a read error. J is TRBJ2-7 and V is TRBV7-7, with D perhaps TRBD1 (7 bases). The CDR3 length is 15 residues. Germline values: CDR1 SSHAT, CDR2 FNYEAQ (reference sequence). CDR3: CASSLGRGETYEQYF. CDR3 bases: TGTGCTAGCAGCTTGGGCAGGGGGGAAACATACGAGCAGTACTTC.

V gene TRBV2 combines with J gene TRBJ2-2; TRBD1 aligns across 9 bases. This CDR3 has 14 amino acids. The V gene's germline CDR1 is SNHLY and CDR2 FYNNEI. Unmatched junction bases numbered 4, after V lost 4 bases and J lost 7 bases. The chain's CDR3 is CASSAQGADGELFF. CDR3 in DNA: TGTGCCAGCAGTGCACAGGGGGCGGACGGGGAGCTGTTTTTT.

J is TRBJ1-2 and V is TRBV16, with TRBD1 identical over 7 bases. Per germline, CDR1 KGHSY and CDR2 FQNENV. The junction had 8 bases not matched to a gene; V was cut back by 2 bases and J by 5 bases. The CDR3 contains 15 residues. This CDR3 reads CASSQEGTAIYGYTF. DNA of the CDR3: TGTGCCAGCAGCCAAGAGGGGACAGCCATTTATGGCTACACCTTC.

The rearrangement links TRBV6-6 to TRBJ1-5; TRBD1 aligns across 8 bases. With V trimmed by 2 bases and J by 6 bases, 6 bases remained unmatched. This CDR3 region has 15 residues. CDR1 is MNHNY, CDR2 SVGAGI, per germline (reference sequence). Here the CDR3 DNA reads TGTGCCAGCAGTTACGGGCAGGGGGCGGGTCAGCCCCAGCATTTT. Translating it yields CASSYGQGAGQPQHF.

The chain employs TRBV18 and TRBJ1-1; TRBD1 aligns across 9 bases. The junction had 18 bases not matched to a gene; V was cut back by 4 bases and J by 3 bases. The CDR3 runs 19 residues. The germline gives CDR1 KGHSH, CDR2 LQKENI. In DNA, the CDR3 is TGTGCCAGCTCACAGAACCAACCGGGACAGGGAGGTGGTTACACTGAAGCTTTCTTT. It yields the protein CASSQNQPGQGGGYTEAFF.

The gene calls are TRBV2 and TRBJ1-2; a possible D gene is TRBD1 (6 bases). The CDR3 is 17 amino acids. V lost 0 bases and J lost 4, with 18 bases in between. Germline CDR1 SNHLY, CDR2 FYNNEI. The CDR3: CASSEALRPGHLYGYTF. The CDR3 DNA reads as TGTGCCAGCAGTGAAGCACTGAGGCCGGGACACCTCTATGGCTACACCTTC.

This clone was seen just once. J is TRBJ2-1 and V is TRBV2; D is perhaps TRBD2 (5 bases). Trimming shortened V by 8 bases and J by 12 bases, and 17 bases separated the two germline ends. CDR3 length equals 12 residues. Germline-derived CDR1 and CDR2 are SNHLY and FYNNEI. The CDR3 nucleotides read TGTGCCAGCGATGAGACCACTAGAGGGCAGTTCTTC. This sequence encodes CASDETTRGQFF. The full variable domain, with the rest looked up from reference TRBV2 and TRBJ2-1, is EPEVTQTPSHQVTQMGQEVILRCVPISNHLYFYWYRQILGQKVEFLVSFYNNEISEKSEIFDDQFSVERPDGSNFTLKIRSTKLEDSAMYFCASDETTRGQFFGPGTRLTVL.

The chain recombines TRBV6-5 with TRBJ1-4, with D possibly TRBD1 on 5 matching bases. V gave up 4 bases and J gave up 6 bases, with 18 bases separating them. CDR1 and CDR2 (germline): MNHEY, SVGAGI. The CDR3 covers 16 residues. Here the CDR3 reads CASSSPGRGGDEKLFF. CDR3 nucleotide sequence: TGTGCCAGCAGTTCCCCCGGGAGGGGCGGGGATGAAAAACTGTTTTTT.

This chain connects TRBV6-5 to TRBJ2-5; D gene uncertain. Germline values: CDR1 MNHEY, CDR2 SVGAGI. The CDR3 has 14 residues. Trimming took 7 bases from V and 5 from J, leaving 17 bases between them. The CDR3: CASTRQGERETQYF. CDR3 nucleotides: TGTGCCAGCACCCGCCAAGGAGAACGCGAGACCCAGTACTTC.

The CDR3 DNA follows: TGTGCCAGCTCCGGAAGGGGATCTGGGGCCAACGTCCTGACTTTC. The encoded protein is CASSGRGSGANVLTF. The V and J genes are TRBV6-5 and TRBJ2-6, with D possibly TRBD1 on 5 matching bases. The CDR3 length is 15 residues. In germline, CDR1 is MNHEY, CDR2 SVGAGI. The V end lost 8 bases, the J end lost 1 base, and 12 bases lay between the germline ends.

This clone was found once. The chain uses TRBV18 and TRBJ1-4; possible D gene TRBD1, 5 bases. Germline-derived CDR1 and CDR2 are KGHSH and LQKENI. The CDR3 consists of 15 residues. V shed 0 bases and J shed 4 bases, with 9 bases lying between them. The CDR3 loop reads CASSPPGGDNEKLFF. CDR3 DNA sequence: TGTGCCAGCTCACCACCGGGGGGAGATAATGAAAAACTGTTTTTT.

The chain recombines TRBV10-3 with TRBJ1-1, with D possibly matching TRBD1 (5 bases). The CDR3 extends over 13 amino acids. Germline values: CDR1 ENHRY, CDR2 SYGVKD. V shed 5 bases and J shed 1 base, with 8 bases lying between them. CDR3 DNA: TGTGCCATCAGTCTGACAGAGAACACTGAAGCTTTCTTT. Translation gives CAISLTENTEAFF.

The chain links TRBV7-9 to TRBJ1-2, with D perhaps matching TRBD1 (6 bases). Trimming cost V 5 bases and J 0 bases, with 19 bases left between them. This CDR3 is 17 amino acids long. Germline loops: CDR1 SEHNR, CDR2 FQNEAQ (reference sequence). DNA of the CDR3: TGTGCCAGCAGCGCCCGGACAGCGACCGAGACTAACTATGGCTACACCTTC. Residues: CASSARTATETNYGYTF. Complete variable domain (other parts from reference TRBV7-9 and TRBJ1-2): DTGVSQNPRHKITKRGQNVTFRCDPISEHNRLYWYRQTLGQGPEFLTYFQNEAQLEKSRLLSDRFSAERPKGSFSTLEIQRTEQGDSAMYLCASSARTATETNYGYTFGSGTRLTVV.

The J gene is TRBJ2-7, the V gene TRBV7-2; 8 positions agree with TRBD1. Germline loops: CDR1 SGHTA, CDR2 FQGNSA. With 0 bases clipped from V and 5 bases from J, the junction kept 9 bases outside the gene matches. CDR3 length: 16 residues. The CDR3 sequence: CASSLALTGVMNEQYF. The CDR3 DNA reads TGTGCCAGCAGCTTAGCGCTGACAGGGGTTATGAACGAGCAGTACTTC.

The chain has TRBV19 and TRBJ1-2; the D gene is possibly TRBD1 (6 bases). V lost 5 bases to trimming and J lost 4 bases, with 14 bases between them. CDR1 is LNHDA, CDR2 SQIVND, per germline (reference sequence). The CDR3 covers 14 residues. The CDR3 reads CASSPTGEVYGYTF. CDR3 nucleotide sequence: TGTGCCAGTAGTCCGACAGGAGAGGTCTATGGCTACACCTTC.

The rearrangement links TRBV9 to TRBJ1-2, with TRBD1 identical over 8 bases. The CDR3 length is 15 residues. The germline gives CDR1 SGDLS, CDR2 YYNGEE. J was trimmed by 8 bases and V by 2 bases; bases with no gene match: 11. The CDR3 DNA follows: TGTGCCAGCAGCGTCCAGGACAGGGAAGATGAGGGCTACACCTTC. Its translation is CASSVQDREDEGYTF.

The chain combines TRBV7-6 with TRBJ2-3; perhaps TRBD1 as D (6 bases). The CDR3 loop spans 15 amino acids. Germline loops: CDR1 SGHVS, CDR2 FNYEAQ. V gave up 7 bases and J gave up 1 base, with 15 bases separating them. The DNA of the CDR3 is TGTGCCAGCACCTCCCGACAGGACCGCACAGATACGCAGTATTTT. Translating it yields CASTSRQDRTDTQYF.

The rearrangement joins TRBV6-1 to TRBJ1-2; maybe TRBD1 (6 bases). CDR1 is MNHNS, CDR2 SASEGT, per germline. This CDR3 has 15 residues. V lost 2 bases and J 4 bases, leaving 14 bases between the germline ends. In nucleotides, the CDR3 is TGTGCCAGCAGTGAACTTAAGGACAGATTCTATGGCTACACCTTC. Its translation is CASSELKDRFYGYTF.